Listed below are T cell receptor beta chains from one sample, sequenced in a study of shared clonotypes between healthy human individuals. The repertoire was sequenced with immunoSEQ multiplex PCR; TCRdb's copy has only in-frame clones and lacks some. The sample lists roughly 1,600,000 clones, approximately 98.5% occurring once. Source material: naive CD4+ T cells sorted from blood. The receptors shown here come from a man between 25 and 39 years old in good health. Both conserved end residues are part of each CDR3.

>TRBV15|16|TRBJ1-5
CATSRDPGQVLQPQHF
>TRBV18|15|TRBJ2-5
CASSPPSPKVGTQYF
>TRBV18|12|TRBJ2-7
CASSPDNYEQYF
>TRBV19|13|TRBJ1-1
CASSVTGLEGAFF
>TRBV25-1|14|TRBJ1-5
CASSGTGGNQPQHF
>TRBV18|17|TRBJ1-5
CASSPTSRGASNQPQHF
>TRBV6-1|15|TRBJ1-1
CASNPLPTLNTEAFF
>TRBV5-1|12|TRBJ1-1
CASSSGWTEAFF
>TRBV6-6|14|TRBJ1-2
CASRGTAANYGYTF
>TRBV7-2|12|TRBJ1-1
CASSLGTAKAFF
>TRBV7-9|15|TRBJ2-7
CASSSVGGALYEQYF
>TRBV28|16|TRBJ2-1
CASSPQGAQSKNEQFF
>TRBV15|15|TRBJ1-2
CATSGRQGPVYGYTF
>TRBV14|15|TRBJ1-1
CASSQVDRPNTEAFF
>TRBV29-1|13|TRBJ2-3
CSARQVRTDTQYF
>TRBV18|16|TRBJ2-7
CASSSGAGVGSYEQYF
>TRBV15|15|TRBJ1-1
CATSRVRQQNTEAFF
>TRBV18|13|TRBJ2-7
CASSPPSIYEQYF
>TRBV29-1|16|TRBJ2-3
CSVESSVGVNPDTQYF
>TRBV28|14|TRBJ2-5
CASSPHSGQETQYF
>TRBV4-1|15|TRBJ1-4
CASSQVTVGPEKLFF
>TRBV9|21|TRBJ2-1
CASSVVGTSGINHRGYNEQFF
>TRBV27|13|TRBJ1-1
CASRRGGNTEAFF
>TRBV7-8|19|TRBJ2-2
CASSLTLAGALANTGELFF
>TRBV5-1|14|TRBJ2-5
CASSGPGGPETQYF
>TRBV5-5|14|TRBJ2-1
CASSLLAGGREQFF
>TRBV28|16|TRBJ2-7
CASSLRVGGQGLDRYF
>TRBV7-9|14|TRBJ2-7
CASSSPGQIYEQYF
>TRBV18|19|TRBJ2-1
CASSPFPLTSGRTYNEQFF
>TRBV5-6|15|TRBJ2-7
CASSFWPGGKNEQYF
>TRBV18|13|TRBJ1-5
CASSQTGLEPQHF
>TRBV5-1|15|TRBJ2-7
CASSPSGVGPYEQYF
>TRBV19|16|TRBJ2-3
CASSIFTAAPTDTQYF
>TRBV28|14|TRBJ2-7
CASSTVQSSYEQYF
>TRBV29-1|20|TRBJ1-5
CSVPEPNSWGLIPGLQPQHF
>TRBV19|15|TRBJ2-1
CASSMFEAAYNEQFF
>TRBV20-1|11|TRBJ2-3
CSAPGQDTQYF
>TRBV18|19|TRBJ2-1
CASSRAIPQTGGGSNEQFF
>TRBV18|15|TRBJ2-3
CASSPKGAVGDTQYF
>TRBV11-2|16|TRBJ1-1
CASSLAPGTVNTEAFF
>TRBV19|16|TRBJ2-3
CASVGRGTSGTDTQYF
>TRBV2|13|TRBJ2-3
CASSSRLSDTQYF
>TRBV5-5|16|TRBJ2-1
CASSLAGGRASNEQFF
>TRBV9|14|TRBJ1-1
CASSPAGMNTEAFF